The 26 T cell receptor beta chains presented below share a single source sample, sequenced in a study of beta chain features in type 1 diabetes. All of the isolated RNA was reverse transcribed, so expressed TCRB transcripts were sequenced. Profiled with immunoSEQ multiplex PCR; TCRdb holds only in-frame clones, not every one. The data show 250,000 or so clones, about 63% seen once. The specimen sequenced was naive CD4+ T cells from blood. The receptors originated from a man aged 25-45 years in good health.

This rearrangement joins TRBV30 to TRBJ1-5; 8 bases match TRBD1. This CDR3 has 13 residues. V was clipped by 5 bases and J by 5 bases; unmatched bases: 5. Germline CDR1 reads GTSNPN; CDR2 reads SVGIG (reference sequence). The CDR3 protein is CAWEPGQDQPQHF. In DNA form, the CDR3 reads TGTGCCTGGGAGCCGGGACAGGATCAGCCCCAGCATTTT.

The chain links TRBV30 to TRBJ1-1; maybe TRBD1 (5 bases). The CDR3 has 15 amino acids. Germline CDR1 GTSNPN, CDR2 SVGIG (reference sequence). V lost 5 bases to trimming and J lost 8 bases, with 24 bases between them. The CDR3 sequence is CAWRRLTDRGLEAFF. DNA for the CDR3: TGTGCCTGGCGGAGGTTGACCGACAGAGGTTTGGAAGCTTTCTTT.

This chain links TRBV14 with TRBJ1-1; no clear D. V was shortened by 2 bases and J by 1 base, with 5 bases between the two germline ends. The length of the CDR3 is 13 residues. Germline V gene data show CDR1 as SGHDN and CDR2 as FVKESK. The chain's CDR3 is CASSQQRNTEAFF. The DNA for the CDR3 is TGTGCCAGCAGCCAACAACGGAACACTGAAGCTTTCTTT.

The chain joins TRBV7-9 to TRBJ2-1; D may correspond to TRBD1 or TRBD2 (5 bases each). This CDR3 region has 13 residues. Deletions cut 4 bases from V and 8 bases from J, with 12 bases between. The germline V gene encodes CDR1 SEHNR and CDR2 FQNEAQ (reference sequence). The chain's CDR3 is CASSYGTRDEQFF. DNA for the CDR3: TGTGCCAGCAGCTACGGGACCCGGGATGAGCAGTTCTTC.

This sequence joins TRBV30 and TRBJ1-2; the match to TRBD1 covers 7 bases. The CDR3 is made up of 13 amino acids. Germline trimming cut 3 bases from V and 6 bases from J; bases unmatched to any gene: 7. Germline-derived CDR1 and CDR2 are GTSNPN and SVGIG (reference sequence). Written as DNA, the CDR3 is TGTGCCTGGAGCGGCGGGACAGTCAATGGCTACACCTTC. Amino acid sequence: CAWSGGTVNGYTF. Variable domain in full (rest from reference TRBV30 and TRBJ1-2): SQTIHQWPATLVQPVGSPLSLECTVEGTSNPNLYWYRQAAGRGLQLLFYSVGIGQISSEVPQNLSASRPQDRQFILSSKKLLLSDSGFYLCAWSGGTVNGYTFGSGTRLTVV.

This clone showed up just a few times. This chain joins TRBV28 and TRBJ2-7, with 7 bases that match TRBD2. Germline V CDR1 and CDR2: MDHEN, SYDVKM. V dropped 3 bases and J dropped 2; count of bases not matched to a gene: 4. The CDR3 is made up of 14 amino acids. DNA for the CDR3: TGTGCCAGCAGTTTGAGGGACTATCCCTACGAGCAGTACTTC. It is translated as CASSLRDYPYEQYF.

The chain has TRBV4-3 and TRBJ2-7; 9 bases are a match to TRBD1. The CDR3 extends over 14 amino acids. The germline V gene encodes CDR1 LGHNA and CDR2 YSLEER. The J segment lost 3 bases and the V segment lost 3 bases, leaving 3 bases of the junction unmatched. The CDR3 DNA follows: TGCGCCAGCAGCCAGACAGGGGGAAGCTACGAGCAGTACTTC. As protein: CASSQTGGSYEQYF.

V and J are TRBV29-1 and TRBJ2-6; D not resolved. CDR1 SQVTM and CDR2 ANQGSEA come from the germline V gene. The V end lost 3 bases, the J end lost 0 bases, and 6 bases lay between the germline ends. The CDR3 has 14 residues. The CDR3 region has the DNA TGCAGCGTTGAGAAAACCTCTGGGGCCAACGTCCTGACTTTC. Its translation: CSVEKTSGANVLTF.

This clone appeared once. The V and J genes are TRBV29-1 and TRBJ2-7; unclear D gene. Germline lookup yields CDR1 SQVTM and CDR2 ANQGSEA. The CDR3 has 12 residues. The germline V and J ends were trimmed by 4 bases and 0 bases, with 7 bases remaining between them. CDR3 amino acids: CSVGKDSYEQYF. The CDR3 DNA sequence: TGCAGCGTTGGAAAAGACTCCTACGAGCAGTACTTC.

The chain combines TRBV27 with TRBJ1-2; 9 nucleotides match TRBD1. Germline assignment: CDR1 MNHEY and CDR2 SMNVEV (reference sequence). Trimming took 4 bases from V and 4 from J; bases not matched to a gene: 13. The CDR3 length is 17 residues. The CDR3, as DNA: TGTGCCAGCAGTTCGCTTTCCCTTGGGACAGGGTCCTATGGCTACACCTTC. Its translation is CASSSLSLGTGSYGYTF.

The chain recombines TRBV30 with TRBJ1-1; TRBD1 matches 9 bases. Germline V CDR1 and CDR2: GTSNPN, SVGIG (reference sequence). The CDR3 totals 14 residues. The V and J ends lost 5 bases and 2 bases, in that order; junction bases with no gene match: 6. The CDR3 is CAWGRDRANTEAFF. The CDR3 bases are TGTGCCTGGGGCCGGGACAGGGCTAACACTGAAGCTTTCTTT. The full variable domain, its missing parts supplied by reference TRBV30 and TRBJ1-1, is SQTIHQWPATLVQPVGSPLSLECTVEGTSNPNLYWYRQAAGRGLQLLFYSVGIGQISSEVPQNLSASRPQDRQFILSSKKLLLSDSGFYLCAWGRDRANTEAFFGQGTRLTVV.

This clone was counted between two and nine times. This CDR3 is CASSVLYDTDTQYF. CDR3 coding DNA: TGCGCCAGCAGCGTTTTATATGACACAGATACGCAGTATTTT. This chain uses TRBV4-3 with TRBJ2-3; no reliable D call. Per germline, CDR1 LGHNA and CDR2 YSLEER. This CDR3 contains 14 residues. Trimming pared 5 bases from V and 2 bases from J, leaving 11 bases between.

About this clone: Different DNA sequences within this sample yield the same CDR3. The chain couples TRBV29-1 to TRBJ1-1; D is unclear. Germline-derived CDR1 and CDR2 are SQVTM and ANQGSEA. Between the trimmed V and J ends, which lost 1 base and 1 base, there was a span of 4 bases. The CDR3 runs 12 residues. CDR3 nucleotides: TGCAGCGTTGAAGGGGGGAACACTGAAGCTTTCTTT. Residues: CSVEGGNTEAFF.

V gene TRBV18 combines with J gene TRBJ2-5; 13 nucleotides align to TRBD2. This CDR3 spans 15 amino acids. V lost 2 bases, J lost 3 bases, and 0 bases stayed unmatched. Per germline, CDR1 KGHSH and CDR2 LQKENI. CDR3 DNA: TGTGCCAGCTCACCAGGACTAGCGGGAGAAGAGACCCAGTACTTC. Amino acid sequence: CASSPGLAGEETQYF. Full variable domain (remainder filled in from reference TRBV18 and TRBJ2-5): NAGVMQNPRHLVRRRGQEARLRCSPMKGHSHVYWYRQLPEEGLKFMVYLQKENIIDESGMPKERFSAEFPKEGPSILRIQQVVRGDSAAYFCASSPGLAGEETQYFGPGTRLLVL.

The CDR3 loop reads CASSAPGQGDSPLHF. Here the CDR3 DNA reads TGTGCCAGCAGTGCCCCGGGACAGGGGGACTCACCCCTCCACTTT. The chain joins TRBV2 to TRBJ1-6; TRBD1 agrees at 11 bases. After removal of 4 bases from V and 10 bases from J, the junction contained 6 bases not matched to a gene. This CDR3 is built from 15 residues. Germline-derived CDR1 and CDR2 are SNHLY and FYNNEI.

The table lists this clone with a few counts. The V and J genes are TRBV27 and TRBJ2-7; 11 nucleotides agree with TRBD1. Germline V gene lookup returns CDR1 MNHEY and CDR2 SMNVEV (reference sequence). This CDR3 region has 16 residues. Trimming cost V 6 bases and J 2 bases; bases outside gene matches: 9. DNA of the CDR3: TGTGCCAGCAGATCCACCTCGGGACAGGGGGCCTACGAGCAGTACTTC. Residues: CASRSTSGQGAYEQYF.

As DNA, the CDR3 is TGTGCCAGCCTCAGGGGTGTGGAGGAGACCCAGTACTTC. This codes for CASLRGVEETQYF. This chain joins TRBV7-2 and TRBJ2-5; a possible D gene is TRBD1 (6 bases). Germline V lookup: CDR1 SGHTA, CDR2 FQGNSA. CDR3 length: 13 residues. V gave up 8 bases and J gave up 5 bases, with 15 bases separating them.

The CDR3 bases are TGTGCCAGCAGCGCTAGGAGGACTCCTAGGTTAGATACGCAGTATTTT. Translating gives CASSARRTPRLDTQYF. V is TRBV11-2 and J is TRBJ2-3; D is possibly TRBD2 (5 bases). Per the germline V gene, CDR1 is SGHAT and CDR2 is FQNNGV. The CDR3 covers 16 residues. Trimming cost V 5 bases and J 5 bases, with 20 bases left between them.

The chain carries TRBV29-1 and TRBJ2-3, with a tentative D call TRBD2 (7 bases). The CDR3 has 13 residues. The V end was cut by 7 bases, the J end by 7 bases, with 18 bases between. Germline lookup yields CDR1 SQVTM and CDR2 ANQGSEA. The CDR3 sequence: CSARCGGEYTQYF. The CDR3 nucleotides are TGCAGCGCCCGGTGCGGGGGCGAGTATACGCAGTATTTT.

This clone came up once. The chain combines TRBV29-1 with TRBJ2-7; TRBD1 aligns across 8 bases. CDR1 is SQVTM, CDR2 ANQGSEA, per germline. CDR3 length equals 14 residues. Trimming cost V 4 bases and J 3 bases; bases outside gene matches: 8. The CDR3 region has the DNA TGCAGCGTTGCAGGGGGCGATGGGATCTACGAGCAGTACTTC. It translates to CSVAGGDGIYEQYF.

The J gene is TRBJ2-1, the V gene TRBV5-1; D perhaps matches TRBD2 (7 bases). Trimming cost V 3 bases and J 8 bases, with 18 bases left between them. Germline V gene data show CDR1 as SGHRS and CDR2 as YFSETQ. The CDR3 totals 15 residues. The CDR3 loop is CASSSDPGGRDEQFF. CDR3 bases: TGCGCCAGCAGCTCCGACCCGGGGGGCCGGGATGAGCAGTTCTTC.

The chain carries TRBV2 and TRBJ2-3, with 11 positions matching TRBD2. The V segment lost 7 bases and the J segment 5 bases; nucleotides outside the gene matches: 14. In germline, CDR1 is SNHLY, CDR2 FYNNEI. This CDR3 region has 17 residues. CDR3 sequence: CASTGVRLAGGRDTQYF. As DNA, the CDR3 is TGTGCCAGCACCGGCGTGAGGCTAGCGGGGGGAAGAGATACGCAGTATTTT.

About this clone itself: Other nucleotide sequences from this sample produce the same CDR3. The rearrangement links TRBV9 to TRBJ2-7; 7 nucleotides agree with TRBD2. From germline, CDR1 is SGDLS and CDR2 YYNGEE. The V segment lost 0 bases and the J segment 0 bases; nucleotides outside the gene matches: 3. There are 15 residues in the CDR3. The CDR3 sequence: CASSVAGGSSYEQYF. Written as DNA, the CDR3 is TGTGCCAGCAGCGTAGCGGGAGGCAGCTCCTACGAGCAGTACTTC.

V and J are TRBV7-2 and TRBJ2-1; TRBD1 matches 7 bases. Germline CDR1 and CDR2: SGHTA and FQGNSA. The CDR3 loop spans 13 amino acids. The V gene end was trimmed by 5 bases and the J gene end by 9 bases; junction bases not matched to a gene: 7. This chain's CDR3 is CASSPDRAGEQFF. The CDR3 DNA reads as TGTGCCAGCAGCCCTGACAGGGCCGGTGAGCAGTTCTTC.

This chain connects TRBV2 to TRBJ2-3, with D hard to call. CDR3 size: 13 residues. Per the germline V gene, CDR1 is SNHLY and CDR2 is FYNNEI. V was pared by 6 bases and J by 4 bases, with 11 bases between. CDR3 loop: CASSPPSSDTQYF. For the CDR3, the DNA is TGTGCCAGCAGCCCACCCTCTTCAGATACGCAGTATTTT.

This clone occurred a few times. V gene TRBV30 combines with J gene TRBJ1-5; a possible D gene is TRBD1 (6 bases). The CDR3 runs 13 residues. V was shortened by 0 bases and J by 9 bases, with 12 bases between the two germline ends. Germline V gene data show CDR1 as GTSNPN and CDR2 as SVGIG (reference sequence). The CDR3 is CAWSVQGIRPQHF. As DNA, the CDR3 is TGTGCCTGGAGTGTACAGGGAATAAGGCCCCAGCATTTT.